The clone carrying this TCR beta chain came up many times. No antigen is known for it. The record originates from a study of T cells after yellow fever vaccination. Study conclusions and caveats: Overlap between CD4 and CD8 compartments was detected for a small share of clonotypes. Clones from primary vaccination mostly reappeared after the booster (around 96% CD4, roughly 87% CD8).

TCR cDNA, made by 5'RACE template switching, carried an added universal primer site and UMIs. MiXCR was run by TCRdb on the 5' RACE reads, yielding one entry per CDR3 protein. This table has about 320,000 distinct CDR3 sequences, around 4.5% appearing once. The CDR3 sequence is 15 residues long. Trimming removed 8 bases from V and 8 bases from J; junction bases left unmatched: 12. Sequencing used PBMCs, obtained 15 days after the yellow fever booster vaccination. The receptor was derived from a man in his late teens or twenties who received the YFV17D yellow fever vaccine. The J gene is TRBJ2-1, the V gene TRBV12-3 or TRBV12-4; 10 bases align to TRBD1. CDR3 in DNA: TGTGCCAGCTCCCGCCCCGGGACAGGGGTGGATGAGCAGTTCTTC. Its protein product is CASSRPGTGVDEQFF.